This TCR beta chain was retrieved from a study of blood T cell repertoires in COVID-19 (TCRdb year 2020). General notes on the study: Samples from collaborators originated in the United States, Italy and Spain and spanned both the acute and convalescent phases of COVID-19. Samples were obtained from the ongoing ImmuneRACE study (first 160 participants) and from 1,200 or so subjects provided by 6 global collaborators. A freely available public database, intended as a resource for researchers studying the immune response to SARS-CoV-2, is where the repertoires were released. Deeply sampled blood TCRbeta repertoires from subjects exposed to, actively infected with, or recovered from COVID-19 were included in the dataset. Where HLA class I and class II types were available, the types were taken from metadata supplied by the sample provider, not from assay-based typing. The material from the prospective study consisted of cDNA or gDNA derived from T cells, B-cell-depleted T cells, or PBMCs. Nearly every sample came with metadata listing a de-identified subject ID, COVID-19 status, age in years and sex. Overall study outcomes, separate from this receptor: The amount of clinical and demographic metadata varied by source and participant and was provided uncurated.

A word on this clone: Its antigen is currently not known. Qualities for individual bases were not recorded, and no much larger clone is one base off.

TCRbeta CDR3 regions were amplified from genomic DNA by means of the immunoSEQ Assay, a bias-controlled multiplex PCR. For the original study's pipeline: The number of nucleated cells in each sample was estimated from the amplification of reference gene primers within the assay. Sequence reads were collapsed and filtered to measure the absolute abundance of every unique TCRbeta CDR3 rearrangement. For each sample, productive Simpson clonality was calculated by taking the square root of Simpson's diversity index across productive rearrangements. The table was pulled from immuneACCESS by TCRdb, which kept in-frame rearrangements only. Such tables lose some clones; where checked, under half of the loss comes from unresolved V genes, and the rest has no known cause. Clone size and V and J calls were adopted from that table, with D and trimming inferred from the DNA. This sample holds over 35,000 clones; around 90% were observed only once. The ten largest account for roughly 19% of the sample.

Each collaborating institution followed its own protocols to collect whole blood in K2EDTA tubes. For TCRbeta analysis, collaborators shipped samples in one of three forms: frozen whole blood, isolated PBMCs, or DNA extracted from either of those sample types. In the germline V gene (reference sequence), CDR1 corresponds to GTSNPN and CDR2 to SVGIG. The germline ends are 16 bases apart after V is trimmed by 0 bases and J by 5 bases. From cysteine to phenylalanine, the CDR3 is 16 amino acids long. The sequence is cut down to CDR3 DNA, 48 bases in frame from base 1. The sequence joins TRBV30 to TRBJ1-4; perhaps TRBD1 is the D gene, with 6 bases matching. The TCR comes from an older man with active COVID-19. The sequenced sample consisted of peripheral blood. The sequence in DNA is TGTGCCTGGAGTGTAAGTTTGGGACACCGGAATGAAAAACTGTTTTTT. It encodes CAWSVSLGHRNEKLFF.